These T cell receptor beta chains were read from a single sample in a study of blood T cells in healthy people across ages. From the 5' RACE reads, TCRdb called clonotypes with MiXCR, one entry per CDR3 protein. The sample records roughly 1,500,000 distinct CDR3 sequences, about 35% being singletons. Sequencing input: blood. The receptors come from a woman younger than 45 in good health. Each CDR3 is given with its conserved first and last residue. Fields, in order: CDR3 DNA, CDR3 protein, V gene, J gene, D gene, clone size. A D gene is named only where the DNA matches it firmly. The size of a clone is reported for some rows only, either as once, few or many, or as a class for expanded clones.

cdr3_nt: TGTGCCAGCACTTTCGGGCTAGCGGGAGACGAGCAGTACTTC
cdr3_aa: CASTFGLAGDEQYF
v_call: TRBV28
j_call: TRBJ2-7
d_call: TRBD2
clone_size: few

cdr3_nt: TGTGCCATCAGTGAGGGTAGCGGGGAACCCAATGAGCAGTTCTTC
cdr3_aa: CAISEGSGEPNEQFF
v_call: TRBV10-3
j_call: TRBJ2-1
d_call: TRBD2
clone_size: .

cdr3_nt: TGTGCCAGCAGTTACTCGGGTTTCGCCTACGAGCAGTACTTC
cdr3_aa: CASSYSGFAYEQYF
v_call: TRBV6-2/TRBV6-3
j_call: TRBJ2-7
d_call: .
clone_size: few

cdr3_nt: TGTGCCACCGAGGATGGGGGACGCTTCAATGAGCAGTTCTTC
cdr3_aa: CATEDGGRFNEQFF
v_call: TRBV24-1
j_call: TRBJ2-1
d_call: .
clone_size: many

cdr3_nt: TGTGCCACCAGTGACCTTGGGACGTCGGTTTCGGGCTACACCTTC
cdr3_aa: CATSDLGTSVSGYTF
v_call: TRBV24-1
j_call: TRBJ1-2
d_call: .
clone_size: many

cdr3_nt: TGTGCCAGCAGCCGAAGTTCCCAGGGCGACGAGCAGTACTTC
cdr3_aa: CASSRSSQGDEQYF
v_call: TRBV3-1
j_call: TRBJ2-7
d_call: .
clone_size: few

cdr3_nt: TGCAGTGCTAGGGGAAGGGACATAGGCTACGAGCAGTACTTC
cdr3_aa: CSARGRDIGYEQYF
v_call: TRBV20-1
j_call: TRBJ2-7
d_call: .
clone_size: .

cdr3_nt: TGCAGTGCTAGTCCTCTAGCGGGAGCCCACAACGAGCAGTACTTC
cdr3_aa: CSASPLAGAHNEQYF
v_call: TRBV20-1
j_call: TRBJ2-7
d_call: TRBD2
clone_size: .

cdr3_nt: TGTGCCAGTAGGAGGACAGGGAGGGAGCAGTTCTTC
cdr3_aa: CASRRTGREQFF
v_call: TRBV19
j_call: TRBJ2-1
d_call: TRBD1
clone_size: .

cdr3_nt: TGTGCCAGCAGCTTAGAAGGGACCGATACAAACACAGATACGCAGTATTTT
cdr3_aa: CASSLEGTDTNTDTQYF
v_call: TRBV13
j_call: TRBJ2-3
d_call: .
clone_size: few

cdr3_nt: TGTGCCAGCAGTCTCCAGGGGTGGGGAGAGACCCAGTACTTC
cdr3_aa: CASSLQGWGETQYF
v_call: TRBV11-2
j_call: TRBJ2-5
d_call: .
clone_size: .

cdr3_nt: TGTGCCGGCAGCGGACAGGTCTACAATGAGCAGTTCTTC
cdr3_aa: CAGSGQVYNEQFF
v_call: TRBV9
j_call: TRBJ2-1
d_call: TRBD1
clone_size: .

cdr3_nt: TGTGCCAGCAGCTTAGTGACGCAGACCAATCAGCCCCAGCATTTT
cdr3_aa: CASSLVTQTNQPQHF
v_call: TRBV7-2
j_call: TRBJ1-5
d_call: .
clone_size: .

cdr3_nt: TGTGCCAGCAGTGGTCGAGGCCTGGCACAGCCCCAGCATTTT
cdr3_aa: CASSGRGLAQPQHF
v_call: TRBV28
j_call: TRBJ1-5
d_call: .
clone_size: .

cdr3_nt: TGCGCCAGCAGCGCAGGACAGGGAGTTTACTATGGCTACACCTTC
cdr3_aa: CASSAGQGVYYGYTF
v_call: TRBV5-1
j_call: TRBJ1-2
d_call: TRBD1
clone_size: few

cdr3_nt: TGCGCCAGCAGCCCGCCCACAAGCGCCTACGAGCAGTACTTC
cdr3_aa: CASSPPTSAYEQYF
v_call: TRBV5-1
j_call: TRBJ2-7
d_call: .
clone_size: many

cdr3_nt: TGCGGTGCTAGAGATTGGCGCCAAGGGGATAAACTCTCTGGGGCCAACGTCCTGACTTTC
cdr3_aa: CGARDWRQGDKLSGANVLTF
v_call: TRBV20-1
j_call: TRBJ2-6
d_call: .
clone_size: .

cdr3_nt: TGTGCCAGCAGCTTAGCAGGGGTTAGCAATCAGCCCCAGCATTTT
cdr3_aa: CASSLAGVSNQPQHF
v_call: TRBV5-1
j_call: TRBJ1-5
d_call: .
clone_size: few

cdr3_nt: TGTGCCAGCGGACTGTTTATATCAGGGACAGGAGATACGCAGTATTTT
cdr3_aa: CASGLFISGTGDTQYF
v_call: TRBV12-3/TRBV12-4
j_call: TRBJ2-3
d_call: TRBD1
clone_size: .

cdr3_nt: TGTGCCAGCAGCCTATATGTCGTCGGGTTGGAGACCCAGTACTTC
cdr3_aa: CASSLYVVGLETQYF
v_call: TRBV7-2
j_call: TRBJ2-5
d_call: .
clone_size: .

cdr3_nt: TGTGCCAGCAGTGGATCTGTGGGGCAAGAGACCCAGTACTTC
cdr3_aa: CASSGSVGQETQYF
v_call: TRBV11-2
j_call: TRBJ2-5
d_call: .
clone_size: .

cdr3_nt: TGCAGTGCTAGAGGAACAGGGCCTCGGGGCTACACCTTC
cdr3_aa: CSARGTGPRGYTF
v_call: TRBV20-1
j_call: TRBJ1-2
d_call: .
clone_size: few

cdr3_nt: TGTGCCAGCAGTTTGCAGCTCCTCACAGATACGCAGTATTTT
cdr3_aa: CASSLQLLTDTQYF
v_call: TRBV6-6
j_call: TRBJ2-3
d_call: .
clone_size: few

cdr3_nt: TGTGCCAGTAGTATCCGCCCGGGACAGGGCATGTATTTT
cdr3_aa: CASSIRPGQGMYF
v_call: TRBV19
j_call: TRBJ2-3
d_call: TRBD1
clone_size: few

cdr3_nt: TGCAGTGCTAGGGGGGTCGGGAGGCCCAATGAAGCTTTCTTT
cdr3_aa: CSARGVGRPNEAFF
v_call: TRBV20-1
j_call: TRBJ1-1
d_call: .
clone_size: few

cdr3_nt: TGCGCCAGCAGCTTACAGGCTTATAACTATGGCTACACCTTC
cdr3_aa: CASSLQAYNYGYTF
v_call: TRBV5-1
j_call: TRBJ1-2
d_call: .
clone_size: .

cdr3_nt: TGTGCCAGCAGTCCCGAAACGACAGGCTCGATCCAGCAGTACTTC
cdr3_aa: CASSPETTGSIQQYF
v_call: TRBV2
j_call: TRBJ2-7
d_call: .
clone_size: .

cdr3_nt: TGTGCCAGCAGCTCAGCAGGCCGGGGTCGGGAGACCCAGTACTTC
cdr3_aa: CASSSAGRGRETQYF
v_call: TRBV7-2
j_call: TRBJ2-5
d_call: .
clone_size: few

cdr3_nt: TGTGCCATCAGGGACAGGGTAAACTCTGGGGCCAACGTCCTGACTTTC
cdr3_aa: CAIRDRVNSGANVLTF
v_call: TRBV10-3
j_call: TRBJ2-6
d_call: TRBD1
clone_size: few

cdr3_nt: TGTGCCAGCAGACTAGACAGGCTAAGCGAGCAGTACTTC
cdr3_aa: CASRLDRLSEQYF
v_call: TRBV6-1
j_call: TRBJ2-7
d_call: .
clone_size: .

cdr3_nt: TGTGCCAGCAGCTTGGCCGGGGGAGGGGGCTGCACTGAAGCTTTCTTT
cdr3_aa: CASSLAGGGGCTEAFF
v_call: TRBV5-6
j_call: TRBJ1-1
d_call: TRBD1
clone_size: .

cdr3_nt: TGCAGTGCTAGAGAGGGAGGGCCATCGGAGACCCAGTACTTC
cdr3_aa: CSAREGGPSETQYF
v_call: TRBV20-1
j_call: TRBJ2-5
d_call: TRBD2
clone_size: few

cdr3_nt: TGCAGTGCTAGAGTTGGGCGTTCTAACTATGGCTACACCTTC
cdr3_aa: CSARVGRSNYGYTF
v_call: TRBV20-1
j_call: TRBJ1-2
d_call: .
clone_size: .

cdr3_nt: TGTGCCAGCAGCTTCATGCCCTCCGGGGTGGGAGAGACCCAGTACTTC
cdr3_aa: CASSFMPSGVGETQYF
v_call: TRBV11-1
j_call: TRBJ2-5
d_call: .
clone_size: .

cdr3_nt: TGTGCCACCTATAGCGGGAGCTACGAGCAGTACTTC
cdr3_aa: CATYSGSYEQYF
v_call: TRBV6-1
j_call: TRBJ2-7
d_call: TRBD2
clone_size: few